This T cell receptor (beta chain) was recovered during a study of early T cells in non-severe SARS-CoV-2 infection. Study information: Unsorted whole blood bulk RNA was sequenced, with unpaired chains.

Germline-derived CDR1 and CDR2 are SQVTM and ANQGSEA. Trimming cost V 3 bases and J 3 bases; bases outside gene matches: 7. The CDR3 is 15 amino acids. In the library, individual cDNA molecules carried attached unique molecular identifiers. TCRdb ran MiXCR on the 5' RACE reads and lists one entry per CDR3 protein. The sample lists about 97,000 distinct CDR3 sequences; more than 9.5% were seen once. This clonotype was seen a handful of times. This chain joins TRBV29-1 and TRBJ2-5, with 10 bases identical to TRBD2. The sample was whole blood, taken at baseline. The TCR sequence derives from an adult who was a healthcare worker with PCR-confirmed SARS-CoV-2 infection or an uninfected control (not recorded which). The CDR3 coding sequence is TGCAGCGTTGAGTCCCTAGCGGGAGTCGAAGAGACCCAGTACTTC. Protein product: CSVESLAGVEETQYF.